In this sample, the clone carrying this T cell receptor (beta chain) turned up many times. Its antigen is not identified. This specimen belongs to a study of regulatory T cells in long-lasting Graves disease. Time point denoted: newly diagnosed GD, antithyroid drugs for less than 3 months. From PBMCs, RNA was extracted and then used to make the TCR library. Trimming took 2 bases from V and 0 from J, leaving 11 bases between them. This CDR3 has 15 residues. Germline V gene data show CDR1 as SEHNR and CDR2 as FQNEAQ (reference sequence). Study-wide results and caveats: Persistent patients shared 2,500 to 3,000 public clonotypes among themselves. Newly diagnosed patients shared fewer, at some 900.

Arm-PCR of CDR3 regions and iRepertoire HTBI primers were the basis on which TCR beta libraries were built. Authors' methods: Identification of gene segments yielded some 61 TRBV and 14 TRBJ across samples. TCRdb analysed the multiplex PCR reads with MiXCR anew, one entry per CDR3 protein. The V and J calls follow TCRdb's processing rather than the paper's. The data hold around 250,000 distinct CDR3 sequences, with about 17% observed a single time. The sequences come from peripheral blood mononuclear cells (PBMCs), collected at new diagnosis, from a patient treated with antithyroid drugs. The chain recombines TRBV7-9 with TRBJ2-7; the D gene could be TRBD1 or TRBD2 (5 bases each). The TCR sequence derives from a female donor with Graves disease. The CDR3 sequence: CASSLFGGPSYEQYF. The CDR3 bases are TGTGCCAGCAGCTTATTTGGGGGTCCCTCCTACGAGCAGTACTTC.